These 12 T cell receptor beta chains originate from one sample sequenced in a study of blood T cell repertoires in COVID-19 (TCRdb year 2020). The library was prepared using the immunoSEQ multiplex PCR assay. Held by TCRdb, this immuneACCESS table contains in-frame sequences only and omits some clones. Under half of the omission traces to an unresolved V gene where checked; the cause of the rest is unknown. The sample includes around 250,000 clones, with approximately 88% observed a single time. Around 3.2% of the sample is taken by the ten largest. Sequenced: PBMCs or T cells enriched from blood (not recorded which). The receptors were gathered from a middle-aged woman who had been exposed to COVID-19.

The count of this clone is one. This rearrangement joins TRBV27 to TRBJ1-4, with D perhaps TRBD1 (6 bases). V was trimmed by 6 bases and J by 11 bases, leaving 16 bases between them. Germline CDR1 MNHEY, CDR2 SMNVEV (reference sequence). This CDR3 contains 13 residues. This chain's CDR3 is CASSGHGQGKLFF. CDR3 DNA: TGTGCCAGCAGCGGACACGGCCAGGGGAAACTGTTTTTT.

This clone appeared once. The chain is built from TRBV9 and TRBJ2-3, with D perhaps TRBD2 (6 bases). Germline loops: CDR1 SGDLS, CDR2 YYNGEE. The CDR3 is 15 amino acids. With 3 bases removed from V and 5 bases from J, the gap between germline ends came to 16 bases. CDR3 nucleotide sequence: TGTGCCAGCAGCGCACAATCTAGCGCTGAAGATACGCAGTATTTT. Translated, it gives CASSAQSSAEDTQYF. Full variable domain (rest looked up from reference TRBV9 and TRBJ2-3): DSGVTQTPKHLITATGQRVTLRCSPRSGDLSVYWYQQSLDQGLQFLIQYYNGEERAKGNILERFSAQQFPDLHSELNLSSLELGDSALYFCASSAQSSAEDTQYFGPGTRLTVL.

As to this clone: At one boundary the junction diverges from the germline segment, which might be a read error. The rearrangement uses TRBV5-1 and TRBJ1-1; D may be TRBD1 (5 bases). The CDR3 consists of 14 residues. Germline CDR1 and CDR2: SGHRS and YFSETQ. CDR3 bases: TGTGCCAGCAGCCTAGACAGCTTGAACACTGAAGCTTTCTTT. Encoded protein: CASSLDSLNTEAFF. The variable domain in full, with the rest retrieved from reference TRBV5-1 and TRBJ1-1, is KAGVTQTPRYLIKTRGQQVTLSCSPISGHRSVSWYQQTPGQGLQFLFEYFSETQRNKGNFPGRFSGRQFSNSRSEMNVSTLELGDSALYLCASSLDSLNTEAFFGQGTRLTVV.

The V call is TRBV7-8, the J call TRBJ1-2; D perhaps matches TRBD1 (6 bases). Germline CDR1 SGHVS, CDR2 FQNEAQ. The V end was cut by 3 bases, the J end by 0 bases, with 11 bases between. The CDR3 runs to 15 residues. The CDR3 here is CASSFTAGANYGYTF. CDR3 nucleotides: TGTGCCAGCAGCTTCACGGCAGGGGCTAACTATGGCTACACCTTC. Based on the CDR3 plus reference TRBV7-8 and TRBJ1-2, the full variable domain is GAGVSQSPRYKVAKRGQDVALRCDPISGHVSLFWYQQALGQGPEFLTYFQNEAQLDKSGLPSDRFFAERPEGSVSTLKIQRTQQEDSAVYLCASSFTAGANYGYTFGSGTRLTVV.

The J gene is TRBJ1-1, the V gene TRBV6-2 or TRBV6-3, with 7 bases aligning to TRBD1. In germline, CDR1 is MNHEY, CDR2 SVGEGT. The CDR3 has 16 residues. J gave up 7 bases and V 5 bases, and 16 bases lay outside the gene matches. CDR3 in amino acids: CASSKIPSVTGYEAFF. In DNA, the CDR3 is TGTGCCAGCAGTAAGATTCCCAGTGTGACAGGGTATGAAGCTTTCTTT.

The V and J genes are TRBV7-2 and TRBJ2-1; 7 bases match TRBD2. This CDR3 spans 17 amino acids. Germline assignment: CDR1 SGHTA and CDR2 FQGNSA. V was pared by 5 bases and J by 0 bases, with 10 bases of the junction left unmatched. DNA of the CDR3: TGTGCCAGCAGCCCCCTGGCTAGCGGAAGCTCCTACAATGAGCAGTTCTTC. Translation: CASSPLASGSSYNEQFF.

This CDR3 reads CASSLQGVRSLHF. Written as DNA, the CDR3 is TGTGCCAGCAGTTTACAGGGGGTGCGGTCCCTCCACTTT. V gene TRBV28 combines with J gene TRBJ1-6; 7 bases agree with TRBD1. Germline values: CDR1 MDHEN, CDR2 SYDVKM. J lost 14 bases, V lost 2 bases, and 6 bases had no gene match. This CDR3 is 13 amino acids long.

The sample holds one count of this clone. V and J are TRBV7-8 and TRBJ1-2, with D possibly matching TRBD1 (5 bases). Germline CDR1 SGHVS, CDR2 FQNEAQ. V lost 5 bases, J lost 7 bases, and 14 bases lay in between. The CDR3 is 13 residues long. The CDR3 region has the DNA TGTGCCAGCAGCAGCGGGGCTCCTATTGGCTACACCTTC. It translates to CASSSGAPIGYTF.

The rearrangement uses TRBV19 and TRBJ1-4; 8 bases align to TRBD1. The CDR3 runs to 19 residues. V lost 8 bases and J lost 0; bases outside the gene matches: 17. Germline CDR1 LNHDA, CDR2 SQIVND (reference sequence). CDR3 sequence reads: CASLPPQGACVATNEKLFF. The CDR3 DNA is TGTGCCAGTCTACCCCCTCAGGGGGCCTGTGTAGCAACTAATGAAAAACTGTTTTTT.

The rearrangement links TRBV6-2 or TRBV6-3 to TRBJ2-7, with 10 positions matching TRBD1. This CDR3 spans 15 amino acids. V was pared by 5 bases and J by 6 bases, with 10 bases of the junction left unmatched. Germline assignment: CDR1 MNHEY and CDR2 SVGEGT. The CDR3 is CASSRTGTGAREQYV. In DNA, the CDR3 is TGTGCCAGCAGTCGCACCGGGACAGGGGCCCGCGAGCAGTACGTC.

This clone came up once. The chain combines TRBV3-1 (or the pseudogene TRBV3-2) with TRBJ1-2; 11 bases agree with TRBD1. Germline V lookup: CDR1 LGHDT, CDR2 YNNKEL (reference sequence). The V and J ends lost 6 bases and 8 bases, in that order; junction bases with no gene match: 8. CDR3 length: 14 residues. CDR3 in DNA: TGTGCCAGCAGTATGGGACAGGGGGTAACGGGCTACACCTTC. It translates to CASSMGQGVTGYTF.

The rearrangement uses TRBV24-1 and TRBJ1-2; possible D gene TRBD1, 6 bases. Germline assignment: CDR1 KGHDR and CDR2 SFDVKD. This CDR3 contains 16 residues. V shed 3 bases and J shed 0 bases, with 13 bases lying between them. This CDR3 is CATSDDSRGANYGYTF. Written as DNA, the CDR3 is TGTGCCACCAGTGATGATTCCAGGGGCGCTAACTATGGCTACACCTTC.